Listed below are T cell receptor beta chains from one sample, sequenced in a study of cytomegalovirus exposure and HLA in healthy donors. Clones were sequenced by immunoSEQ multiplex PCR, and TCRdb holds only the in-frame ones, with some missing. Its clone listing holds just over 150,000 clones. The sequenced material came from PBMCs. These receptors were collected from a man aged 25 to 40 in good health and CMV-seronegative. The CDR3 runs from the conserved cysteine through the conserved F or W. A D gene is named only where the DNA matches it firmly.

V gene,J gene,D gene,CDR3 DNA,CDR3 protein
TRBV18,TRBJ1-1,NA,TGTGCCAGCTCACCCTCTGAGGGAGAAGGAGCTTTCTTT,CASSPSEGEGAFF
TRBV30,TRBJ1-6,NA,TGTGCCGCGTCCACCAGGGCGTCCTATAATTCACCCCTCCACTTT,CAASTRASYNSPLHF
TRBV5-4,TRBJ1-4,NA,TGTGCCAGCAGCGGCGGGGTACATGATGAAAAACTGTTTTTT,CASSGGVHDEKLFF
TRBV10-3,TRBJ1-1,NA,TGTGCCTCAAAGCGCGTGATAGCTGAGGTGAACACTGAAGCTTTCTTT,CASKRVIAEVNTEAFF
TRBV4-2,TRBJ1-2,NA,TGTGCCAGCAGCCTTGAACCTGCTATCGGGTATGGCTACACCTTC,CASSLEPAIGYGYTF
TRBV15,TRBJ1-1,NA,TGTGCCACCAGCAGAGACCTAAACACTGAAGCTTTCTTT,CATSRDLNTEAFF
TRBV7-6,TRBJ2-5,NA,TGTGCCAGCAGCTCACAAGAGACCCAGTACTTC,CASSSQETQYF
TRBV10-3,TRBJ1-5,TRBD1,TGTGCCATCAGTGAAGGACAGGGGCCTCAGCCCCAGCATTTT,CAISEGQGPQPQHF
TRBV19,TRBJ1-2,NA,TGTGCCAGTAGTATCCCCCGGACATTCAACTATGGCTACACCTTC,CASSIPRTFNYGYTF
TRBV19,TRBJ1-5,TRBD1,TGTGCCAGTAGTATCCTTGGACAGGGAGGTCAGCCCCAGCATTTT,CASSILGQGGQPQHF
TRBV6-4,TRBJ2-1,NA,TGTGCCAGCAGTGACTCACTAGCAGTCAGCTCCTACAATGAGCAGTTCTTC,CASSDSLAVSSYNEQFF
TRBV6-1,TRBJ1-4,NA,TGTGCCAGCAGTGGCCAGATCAATGAAAAACTGTTTTTT,CASSGQINEKLFF
TRBV19,TRBJ2-7,NA,TGTGCCAGTAGTATAACTTCCTACGAGCAGTACTTC,CASSITSYEQYF
TRBV6-1,TRBJ1-1,TRBD1,TGTGCCGGCAAATTGGGACAGGGGGCACGGACTGAAGCTTTCTTT,CAGKLGQGARTEAFF
TRBV7-9,TRBJ2-5,TRBD1,TGTGCCAGCAGCTTAAAGACAGGGGTGAACGGTGAGACCCAGTACTTC,CASSLKTGVNGETQYF
TRBV7-3,TRBJ1-1,TRBD1,TGTGCCAGCAGCTCCACAGGGGGCGCGAACACTGAAGCTTTCTTT,CASSSTGGANTEAFF
TRBV4-1,TRBJ1-1,NA,TGCGCCAGCAGCCAAGATCAGGGGTTGATAGCTTTCTTT,CASSQDQGLIAFF
TRBV6-6,TRBJ2-7,NA,TGTGCCAGCAGCAGGGGAGGGTCCCTAACCTACGAGCAGTACTTC,CASSRGGSLTYEQYF
TRBV30,TRBJ1-4,TRBD1,TGTGCCTCATCCGGGGGACAGGTTAATGAAAAACTGTTTTTT,CASSGGQVNEKLFF
TRBV11-2,TRBJ2-7,NA,TGTGCCAGCAACCCGAGCTCCTACGAGCAGTACTTC,CASNPSSYEQYF
TRBV7-3,TRBJ2-1,NA,TGTGCCAGCAGCTTATTAGGAGGGGCGTACAATGAGCAGTTCTTC,CASSLLGGAYNEQFF
TRBV2,TRBJ2-1,NA,TGTGCCAGCACCCGGGAACAAGCTTCCTACAATGAGCAGTTCTTC,CASTREQASYNEQFF
TRBV4-2,TRBJ2-3,TRBD1,TGTGCCAGCAGCTACCGGACAGGGCTTCAGCCAGATACGCAGTATTTT,CASSYRTGLQPDTQYF
TRBV7-2,TRBJ1-2,NA,TGTGCCAGCAGCAAGATACATGGGAGTAACTATGGCTACACCTTC,CASSKIHGSNYGYTF
TRBV5-1,TRBJ1-1,NA,TGCGCCAGCAGCTTGGTACAGGGGAACACTGAAGCTTTCTTT,CASSLVQGNTEAFF
TRBV4-2,TRBJ2-7,NA,TGTGCCAGCAGCCAAGGCTCTAGCCTGGTCTACGAGCAGTACTTC,CASSQGSSLVYEQYF
TRBV27,TRBJ2-7,TRBD1,TGTGCCAGCAGTCCGGCGACAGGGGTTCCCTACGAGCAGTACTTC,CASSPATGVPYEQYF
TRBV25-1,TRBJ2-5,TRBD1,TGTGCCAGCAGTGAGGGGACAGGGGGTGTCACCCAGTACTTC,CASSEGTGGVTQYF
TRBV7-9,TRBJ2-5,NA,TGTGCCAGCAGCCCCGGTCGGTCATACTCCCAAGAGACCCAGTACTTC,CASSPGRSYSQETQYF
TRBV6-1,TRBJ1-2,NA,TGTGCCAGCAGTGAACGAGTCCGGGTAACTGGAATCGGCTACACCTTC,CASSERVRVTGIGYTF
TRBV10-3,TRBJ2-7,NA,TGTGCCATCAGCTTACTAGTTGGGGAGCAGTACTTC,CAISLLVGEQYF
TRBV5-1,TRBJ1-5,TRBD1,TGCGCCAGCAGCTCCACAGGGGCCCAGCCCCAGCATTTT,CASSSTGAQPQHF
TRBV9,TRBJ2-1,NA,TGTGCCAGCAGCGTAGGGGGGACTTACAATGAGCAGTTCTTC,CASSVGGTYNEQFF
TRBV4-2,TRBJ2-1,NA,TGTGCCAGCAGCCAAGATTTTTCTAGCCAGTACAATGAGCAGTTCTTC,CASSQDFSSQYNEQFF
TRBV5-1,TRBJ1-2,NA,TGCGCCAGCAGCCCCCGGACAGCAAACTATGGCTACACCTTC,CASSPRTANYGYTF
TRBV27,TRBJ2-1,NA,TGTGCCAGCAGTTTAAGGTCAGGGATCACCTACAATGAGCAGTTCTTC,CASSLRSGITYNEQFF
TRBV10-3,TRBJ2-1,NA,TGTGCCATCAACAAAGACAATGAGCAGTTCTTC,CAINKDNEQFF
TRBV28,TRBJ1-1,TRBD1,TGTGCCGTGGCCCCGGGACAGGCAAACACTGAAGCTTTCTTT,CAVAPGQANTEAFF
TRBV5-1,TRBJ2-1,NA,TGCGCCAGCAGCATCGTCCCCGACAATGAGCAGTTCTTC,CASSIVPDNEQFF
TRBV6-5,TRBJ2-3,NA,TGTGCCAGCAGTTACAAAAACAGGGATGATACGCAGTATTTT,CASSYKNRDDTQYF
TRBV5-1,TRBJ2-7,NA,TGCGCCAGCAGCTTGGGAGGTGGGGCAAGGAGCTCCTACGAGCAGTACTTC,CASSLGGGARSSYEQYF
TRBV5-1,TRBJ2-5,NA,TGCGCCAGCAGCCCCAACCAAGAGACCCAGTACTTC,CASSPNQETQYF
TRBV29-1,TRBJ2-2,NA,TGCAGCGTTGGAAGAGGAAACACCGGGGAGCTGTTTTTT,CSVGRGNTGELFF
TRBV5-4,TRBJ1-3,NA,TGTGCCAGCAGCTTGGACTTGGCTGGAAACACCATATATTTT,CASSLDLAGNTIYF
TRBV19,TRBJ1-2,TRBD1,TGTGCCAGTAAAGGCAGGGGGTACTATGGCTACACCTTC,CASKGRGYYGYTF
TRBV5-6,TRBJ1-4,NA,TGTGCCAGCAGCTTTAGGGGCGAAAAACTGTTTTTT,CASSFRGEKLFF
TRBV30,TRBJ2-7,NA,TGTGCCTGGAGGGTAGTCGGCTCCTACGAGCAGTACTTC,CAWRVVGSYEQYF
TRBV5-1,TRBJ2-1,TRBD2,TGCGCCAGCAGCTTACCATCAGCGGGAGGCCTTCTCAATGAGCAGTTCTTC,CASSLPSAGGLLNEQFF
TRBV6-1,TRBJ2-1,TRBD1,TGTGCCAGCAGTGAAGAGGGGGCCGACCATCCAAACTACAATGAGCAGTTCTTC,CASSEEGADHPNYNEQFF
TRBV10-3,TRBJ2-7,TRBD2,TGTGCCATCAGTGAGTCATCGGGACTAGCGGATTACGAGCAGTACTTC,CAISESSGLADYEQYF
TRBV7-3,TRBJ2-7,TRBD1,TGTGCCAGCAGCTTAGACAGGGGGTCCTACGAGCAGTACTTC,CASSLDRGSYEQYF